This T cell receptor beta chain was identified during a study of OX40 agonist ivuxolimab in advanced cancers. Study at large: Patients were given ivuxolimab, an antibody that agonizes OX40 (CD134). Study results and caveats: Relative to CD4+, CD8+ T cells held more expanded clones on average. The study observed clonal expansion of CD4+ and CD8+ blood T cells by week 6 at 0.1 to 3.0 mg/kg.

Assay: immunoSEQ multiplex PCR; the TCRdb copy retains only in-frame clones and omits some. The sample has about 11,000 clones; 65% to 75% are singletons. The germline V gene has CDR1 MDHEN and CDR2 SYDVKM. Trimming cost V 2 bases and J 0 bases, with 10 bases left between them. The CDR3 runs 15 residues. For this clone: The antigen is undetermined.

The chain combines TRBV28 with TRBJ1-2; the D gene is possibly TRBD1 (5 bases). This receptor was identified in an adult with an advanced solid tumor such as melanoma, head and neck, liver or kidney cancer. The specimen was CD4+ or CD8+ T cells sorted from blood, collected in a trial of the OX40 agonist ivuxolimab. CDR3 region: CASSLKTVSNYGYTF. In DNA, the CDR3 is TGTGCCAGCAGTTTAAAGACAGTATCTAACTATGGCTACACCTTC.